This note documents a single T cell receptor beta chain sequence. Its antigen is undetermined. Via MiXCR, TCRdb re-called the RT-PCR reads, giving one row per CDR3 protein. The sample contains around 200,000 distinct CDR3 sequences, around an eighth of which appear only once. The record originates from a study of response to subunit inactivated influenza vaccine. Study results and limitations: The authors proposed limited new T cell recruitment per seasonal influenza vaccination.

This CDR3 spans 16 amino acids. The V end was cut by 3 bases, the J end by 4 bases, with 18 bases between. Sequenced here: CD8+ T cells sorted from PBMCs, sampled roughly 5 days after vaccination. This clonotype was sampled from a middle-aged man who received an inactivated influenza vaccine. V and J are TRBV12-3 or TRBV12-4 and TRBJ2-5; D is undetermined. The CDR3 DNA is TGTGCCAGCAGTTTTCCCGGCCGGCGACTCGGAGAGACCCAGTACTTC. This codes for CASSFPGRRLGETQYF.